The 11 T cell receptor beta chains below were found in one sample sequenced in a study of T cells in severe cutaneous drug reactions. The donors had carbamazepine-induced Stevens-Johnson syndrome or toxic epidermal necrolysis. Bulk and single-cell libraries used iRepertoire multiplex PCR with TCR subtype-specific primers. TCRdb reprocessed the multiplex PCR reads and reports one entry per CDR3 protein, with no DNA. The ten top clones account for about 16%, within a sample of almost 5,500 distinct CDR3 sequences. The sequenced sample was PBMCs. The receptors come from a human donor with a severe cutaneous adverse drug reaction.

This rearrangement joins TRBV7-9 to TRBJ2-5; TCRdb gives TRBD2 as the D gene, but with no DNA this cannot be confirmed. The CDR3 contains 17 residues. Looked up from germline, CDR1 is SEHNR and CDR2 is FQNEAQ (reference sequence). CDR3 region: CASSTREGLAHQETQYF.

This clonotype is classed as medium-sized by frequency. This chain uses TRBV6-1 with TRBJ1-5; the D call from TCRdb, TRBD1, cannot be confirmed without DNA. This CDR3 spans 15 amino acids. Per germline, CDR1 MNHNS and CDR2 SASEGT. The chain's CDR3 is CASSENRQGYQPQHF.

By frequency, this clonotype is medium-sized. The rearrangement links TRBV4-3 to TRBJ2-3. The germline CDR1 and CDR2 sequences are LGHNA and YSLEER. The CDR3 spans 16 residues. The CDR3 reads CASSRDVSLSTDTQYF.

V gene TRBV20-1 combines with J gene TRBJ2-7; the TCRdb D gene call, TRBD1, has no DNA to confirm it. The CDR3 consists of 14 residues. The germline gives CDR1 DFQATT, CDR2 SNEGSKA (reference sequence). The CDR3 region is CSARDLSGADEQYF.

CDR3 residues: CASSPRRAESSYEQYF. The chain has TRBV18 and TRBJ2-7; the D call from TCRdb, TRBD2, cannot be confirmed without DNA. Germline V lookup: CDR1 KGHSH, CDR2 LQKENI. The CDR3 contains 16 residues.

V is TRBV20-1 and J is TRBJ1-1. The CDR3 is 15 residues long. CDR1 DFQATT and CDR2 SNEGSKA come from the germline V gene (reference sequence). CDR3 protein: CSARDLHREDTEAFF.

Considering frequency, this clonotype is medium-sized. CDR3 residues: CATSIQNNQPQHF. The V gene is TRBV15, the J gene TRBJ1-5. The CDR3 contains 13 residues. The germline CDR1 and CDR2 sequences are LNHNV and YYDKDF (reference sequence).

The chain recombines TRBV11-2 with TRBJ1-2. CDR1 is SGHAT and CDR2 is FQNNGV in the germline V gene. CDR3 length: 16 residues. The CDR3 here is CASSSLRRGGSYGYTF.

The rearrangement links TRBV5-4 to TRBJ1-1. This CDR3 has 13 residues. Germline CDR1 is SGHNT and CDR2 is YYREEE (reference sequence). The CDR3 region is CASTSLDDTEAFF.

J is TRBJ2-7 and V is TRBV7-2; TCRdb's D call, TRBD2, is unchecked because there is no DNA. Germline assignment: CDR1 SGHTA and CDR2 FQGNSA. This CDR3 comprises 14 residues. The CDR3 loop is CASSSGLAVHEQYF.

This chain uses TRBV10-3 with TRBJ2-7; TCRdb proposes TRBD2, but this gene call is untestable without DNA. This CDR3 is 14 amino acids long. Germline CDR1 reads ENHRY; CDR2 reads SYGVKD. This CDR3 reads CAIRPGLAGVEQYF.